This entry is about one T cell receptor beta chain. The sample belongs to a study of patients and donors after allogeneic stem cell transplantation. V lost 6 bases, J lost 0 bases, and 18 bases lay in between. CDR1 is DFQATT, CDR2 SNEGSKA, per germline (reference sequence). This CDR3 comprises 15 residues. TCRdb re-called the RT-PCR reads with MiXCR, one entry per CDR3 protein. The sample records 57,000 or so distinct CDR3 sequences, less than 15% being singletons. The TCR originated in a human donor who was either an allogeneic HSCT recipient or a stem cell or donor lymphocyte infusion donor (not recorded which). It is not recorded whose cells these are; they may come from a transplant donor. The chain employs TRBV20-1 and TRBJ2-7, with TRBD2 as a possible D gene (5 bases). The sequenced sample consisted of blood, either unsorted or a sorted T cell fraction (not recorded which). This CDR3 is CSARLNGIYSYEQYF. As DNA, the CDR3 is TGCAGTGCCCGCCTGAACGGGATCTACTCCTACGAGCAGTACTTC.